This note documents a single T cell receptor (beta chain) sequence. This record comes from a study of shared clonotypes between healthy human individuals. The assay was immunoSEQ multiplex PCR, and TCRdb's table has in-frame clones only and misses some. There are 950,000 to 1,200,000 clones in the sample; 70% to 85% occur only once, and 0.89% lies in the top ten. The CDR3 loop spans 13 amino acids. CDR1 KGHSH and CDR2 LQKENI come from the germline V gene. Trimming took off 4 bases at V and 10 bases at J, with 14 bases between the two ends. The sample taken for sequencing was memory CD4+ T cells from PBMCs. Subset reported: CD45RA-negative fraction. The V gene is TRBV18, the J gene TRBJ2-1, with D unresolved. This TCR was recovered from a young man in good health. Some clones in this sample may be carry-over from other donors' samples. The CDR3 loop reads CASSLTSEQEQFF. CDR3 DNA: TGTGCCAGCTCACTAACCAGCGAACAGGAGCAGTTCTTC.